This paragraph covers one T cell receptor (beta chain) sequence. This sample stems from a study of T cells in Graves' hyperthyroidism and ophthalmopathy. Trimming took off 1 base at V and 4 bases at J, with 13 bases between the two ends. The CDR3 consists of 15 residues. Germline values: CDR1 KGHSY, CDR2 FQNENV. Researchers took RNA transcripts and amplified the TCR beta CDR3 regions from them. Carried out on the TCR CDR3, a first-round RT-PCR used the HTBI primer set. In TCRdb, the multiplex PCR reads were re-called with MiXCR into one record per CDR3 protein. The table lists hundreds of thousands of distinct CDR3 sequences, over 12% of them singletons.

This chain connects TRBV16 to TRBJ1-1; D ambiguous. The material sequenced was blood. The sequence was obtained from a woman aged 40 to 50 with Graves' ophthalmopathy. The CDR3 spells CASSQFVGKSTEAFF. For the CDR3, the DNA is TGTGCCAGCAGCCAATTTGTAGGCAAGAGCACTGAAGCTTTCTTT.